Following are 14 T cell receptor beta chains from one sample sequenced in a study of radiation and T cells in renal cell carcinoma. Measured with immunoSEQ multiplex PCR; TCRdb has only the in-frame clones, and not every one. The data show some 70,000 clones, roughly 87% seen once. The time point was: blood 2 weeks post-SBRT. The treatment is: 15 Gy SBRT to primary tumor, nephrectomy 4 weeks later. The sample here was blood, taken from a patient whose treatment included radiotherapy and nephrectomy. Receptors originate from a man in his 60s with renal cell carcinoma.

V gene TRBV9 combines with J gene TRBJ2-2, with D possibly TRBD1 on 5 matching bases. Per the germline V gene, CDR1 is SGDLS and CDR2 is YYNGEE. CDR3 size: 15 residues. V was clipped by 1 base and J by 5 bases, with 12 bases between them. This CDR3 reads CASSVRQIGTGELFF. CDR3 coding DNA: TGTGCCAGCAGCGTAAGACAGATAGGAACCGGGGAGCTGTTTTTT.

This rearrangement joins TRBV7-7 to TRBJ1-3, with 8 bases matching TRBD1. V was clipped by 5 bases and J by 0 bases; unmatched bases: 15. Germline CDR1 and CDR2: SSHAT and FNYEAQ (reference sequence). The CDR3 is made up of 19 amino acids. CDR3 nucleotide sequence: TGTGCCAGCAGCGCCGGGGGCGTGGGACAGGCGGTCTCTGGAAACACCATATATTTT. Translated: CASSAGGVGQAVSGNTIYF.

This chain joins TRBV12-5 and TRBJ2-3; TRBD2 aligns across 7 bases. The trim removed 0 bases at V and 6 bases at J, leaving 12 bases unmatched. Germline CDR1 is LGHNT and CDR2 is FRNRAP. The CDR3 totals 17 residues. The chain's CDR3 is CASGLVLVGGGSDTQYF. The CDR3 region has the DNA TGTGCTAGTGGTTTGGTCCTCGTTGGGGGGGGTTCGGATACGCAGTATTTT.

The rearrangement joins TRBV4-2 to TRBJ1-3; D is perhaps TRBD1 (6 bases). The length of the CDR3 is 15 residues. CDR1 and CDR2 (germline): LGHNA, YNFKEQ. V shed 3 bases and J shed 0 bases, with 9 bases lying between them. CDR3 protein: CASSQVGGSGNTIYF. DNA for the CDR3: TGTGCCAGCAGCCAGGTAGGGGGCTCTGGAAACACCATATATTTT.

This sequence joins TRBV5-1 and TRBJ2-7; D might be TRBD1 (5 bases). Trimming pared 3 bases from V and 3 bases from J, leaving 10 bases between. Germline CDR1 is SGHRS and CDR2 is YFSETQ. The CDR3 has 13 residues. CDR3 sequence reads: CASSSRVSYEQYF. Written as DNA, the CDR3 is TGCGCCAGCAGCTCCAGGGTGAGCTACGAGCAGTACTTC.

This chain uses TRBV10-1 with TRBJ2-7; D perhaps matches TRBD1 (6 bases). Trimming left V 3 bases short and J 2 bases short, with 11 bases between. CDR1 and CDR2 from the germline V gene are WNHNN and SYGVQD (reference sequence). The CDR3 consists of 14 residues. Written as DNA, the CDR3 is TGCGCCAGCAGTGACGGGACACCACCCTACGAGCAGTACTTC. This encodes CASSDGTPPYEQYF.

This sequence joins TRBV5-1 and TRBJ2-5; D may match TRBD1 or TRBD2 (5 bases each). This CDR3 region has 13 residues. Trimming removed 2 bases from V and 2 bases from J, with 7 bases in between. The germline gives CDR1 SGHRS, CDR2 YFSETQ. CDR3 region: CASSFGGQETQYF. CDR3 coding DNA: TGCGCCAGCAGCTTTGGGGGACAAGAGACCCAGTACTTC.

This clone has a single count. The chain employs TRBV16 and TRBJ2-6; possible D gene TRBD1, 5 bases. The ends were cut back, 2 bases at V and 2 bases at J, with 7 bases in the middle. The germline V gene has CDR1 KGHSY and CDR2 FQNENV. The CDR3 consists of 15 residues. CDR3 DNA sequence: TGTGCCAGCAGCCAAAGGGGTACTGGGGCCAACGTCCTGACTTTC. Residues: CASSQRGTGANVLTF.

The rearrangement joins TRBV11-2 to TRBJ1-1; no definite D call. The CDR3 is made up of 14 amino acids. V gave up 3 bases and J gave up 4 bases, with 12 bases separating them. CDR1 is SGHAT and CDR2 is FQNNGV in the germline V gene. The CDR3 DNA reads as TGTGCCAGCAGCTTCGGGGTTTCGACCACTGAAGCTTTCTTT. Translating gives CASSFGVSTTEAFF.

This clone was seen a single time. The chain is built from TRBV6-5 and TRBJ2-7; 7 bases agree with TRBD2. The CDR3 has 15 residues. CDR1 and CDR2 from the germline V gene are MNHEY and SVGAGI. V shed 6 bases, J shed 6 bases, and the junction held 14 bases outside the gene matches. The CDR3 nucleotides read TGTGCCAGCAGACCACGGACTAGTACCCAATCCGAGCAGTACTTC. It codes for CASRPRTSTQSEQYF.

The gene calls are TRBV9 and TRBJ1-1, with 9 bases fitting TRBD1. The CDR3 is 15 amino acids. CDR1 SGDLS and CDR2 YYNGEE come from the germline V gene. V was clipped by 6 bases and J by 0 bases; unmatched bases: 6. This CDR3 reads CASTKTGGLNTEAFF. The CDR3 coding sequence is TGTGCCAGCACTAAGACAGGGGGTTTGAACACTGAAGCTTTCTTT.

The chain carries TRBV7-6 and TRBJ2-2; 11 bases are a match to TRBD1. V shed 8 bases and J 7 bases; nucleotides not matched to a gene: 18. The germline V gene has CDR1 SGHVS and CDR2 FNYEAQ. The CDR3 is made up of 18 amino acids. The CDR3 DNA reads TGTGCCAGCCTTGGGCAAGGACAGGGGGCCGCCCTTCTCGGGGAGCTGTTTTTT. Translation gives CASLGQGQGAALLGELFF.

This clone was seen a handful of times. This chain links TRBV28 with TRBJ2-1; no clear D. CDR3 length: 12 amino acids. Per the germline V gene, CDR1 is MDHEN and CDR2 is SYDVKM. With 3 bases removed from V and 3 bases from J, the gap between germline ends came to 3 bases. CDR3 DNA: TGTGCCAGCAGTTTTGGCTACAATGAGCAGTTCTTC. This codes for CASSFGYNEQFF. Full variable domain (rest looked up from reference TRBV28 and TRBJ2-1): DVKVTQSSRYLVKRTGEKVFLECVQDMDHENMFWYRQDPGLGLRLIYFSYDVKMKEKGDIPEGYSVSREKKERFSLILESASTNQTSMYLCASSFGYNEQFFGPGTRLTVL.

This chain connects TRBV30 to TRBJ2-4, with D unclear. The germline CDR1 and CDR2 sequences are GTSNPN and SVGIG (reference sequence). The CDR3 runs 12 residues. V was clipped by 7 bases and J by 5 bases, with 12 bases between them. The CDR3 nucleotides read TGTGCCTATACTCCGTCCCAAAACATTCAGTACTTC. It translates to CAYTPSQNIQYF.